This section outlines one T cell receptor beta chain sequence together with its context. Its antigen target is currently unknown. Qualities for individual bases were not recorded, and no much larger clone is one base off. This entry belongs to a study of blood T cell repertoires in COVID-19 (dated by TCRdb to 2018 to 2021). About the study as a whole: Samples covering the acute and convalescent phases of COVID-19 were provided by collaborators in the United States, Italy and Spain. The material from the prospective study consisted of cDNA or gDNA derived from T cells, B-cell-depleted T cells, or PBMCs. The repertoires were released in a freely available public database intended as a resource for research on the immune response to SARS-CoV-2. Deeply sampled blood TCRbeta repertoires from subjects exposed to, actively infected with, or recovered from COVID-19 were included in the dataset. Samples came from the ongoing ImmuneRACE study (first 160 participants) plus 1,254 subjects from 6 global collaborators. HLA class I and class II types, where available, came from metadata supplied by the sample provider rather than from assay-based typing. A de-identified subject ID, COVID-19 status, age in years and sex were almost always included in the sample metadata. Beyond this particular receptor, the publication reports: How much clinical and demographic metadata was included differed by source and by participant, and the metadata was provided uncurated.

V is reduced by 5 bases and J by 14 bases, leaving a spacing of 18 bases between them. The CDR3 holds 13 amino acids from the cysteine to the phenylalanine. The entry retains the CDR3 DNA only, 39 bases that are in frame from base 1. From a lookup of the germline V gene, CDR1 and CDR2 are MDHEN and SYDVKM. Participants in the prospective study were enrolled through a virtual design, were aged about 18 to 100 years, and lived in approximately 25 United States geographic areas. To assign participants to cohorts, the prospective study relied on clinical history that participants themselves reported in a screening survey and a study questionnaire. Exposed participants were defined as having been in contact with someone with a PCR-confirmed or clinician-diagnosed COVID-19 case within 2 weeks of study entry. In the prospective study, mobile phlebotomists collected whole blood, serum and a nasopharyngeal or oropharyngeal swab from each participant. Over a roughly two-month period, participants in the prospective study had the option of providing additional blood draws and questionnaires. Before DNA extraction, prospective study blood samples were shipped either frozen or at room temperature.

TCRbeta CDR3 regions were amplified from genomic DNA using the immunoSEQ Assay, a bias-controlled multiplex PCR. From the authors' description of their analysis: Nucleated cell counts per sample were estimated from amplification of reference gene primers within the assay. To quantify the absolute abundance of each unique TCRbeta CDR3 rearrangement, sequence reads were collapsed and filtered. For each sample, productive Simpson clonality was calculated as the square root of Simpson's diversity index across productive rearrangements. Held by TCRdb, this immuneACCESS table contains in-frame sequences only and omits some clones. Under half of the omission traces to an unresolved V gene where checked; the cause of the rest is unknown. The V and J calls and clone size are taken from that table; D and trimming were inferred from the DNA. For this sample the table gives 350,000 or so clones, of which almost 90% were detected only once. The ten most abundant clones make up about 0.94% of the sample.

This TCR was sampled from a woman under 40 who had been exposed to COVID-19. The rearrangement combines TRBV28 with TRBJ1-4, and the D gene may be TRBD1, 5 bases matching. Sequenced material: PBMCs or T cells enriched from blood (not recorded which). The DNA is as follows: TGTGCCAGCAGTCCAATAACAGGAGGGATGCTGTTTTTT. This yields the protein CASSPITGGMLFF.